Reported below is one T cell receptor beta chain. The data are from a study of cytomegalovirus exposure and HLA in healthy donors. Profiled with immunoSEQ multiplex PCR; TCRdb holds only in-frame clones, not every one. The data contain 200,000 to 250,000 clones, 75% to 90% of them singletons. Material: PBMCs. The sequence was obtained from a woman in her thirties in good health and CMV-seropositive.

In DNA form, the CDR3 reads TGTGCCAGTCGGGCTTTCGGACGGCATACTAACTATGGCTACACCTTC. Its translation: CASRAFGRHTNYGYTF. The chain couples TRBV19 to TRBJ1-2; no clear D. Germline CDR1 and CDR2: LNHDA and SQIVND (reference sequence). The CDR3 is 16 residues long. Trimming pared 8 bases from V and 0 bases from J, leaving 19 bases between.